This entry is about one T cell receptor (beta chain). Its antigen is undetermined. Genomic DNA, the template, was used for profiling of the TCR beta VDJ and CDR3. TCRdb redid the calling of the reads with MiXCR, one entry per CDR3 protein. Seen here are just over 200,000 distinct CDR3 sequences, about 62% observed once, and the top ten hold around three fifths. For sequencing, patients were chosen who had shown expansion of CD8+CD57+ cells by flow cytometry. Receipt of therapy had not occurred in any patient by the time of blood sampling. This sample was included in a study of CD8+CD57+ T cells in acquired aplastic anemia. About the research overall: Sorted cells (CD4+ and CD8+) yielded DNA amounts that averaged roughly 3 ug.

The study, taken as a whole, reports: In CD8+ cells, Simpson's diversity showed no significant difference between patients and controls. Patients had around 30 CD8+ CDR3 sequences in common with controls (the shared set).

This TCR was recovered from a human donor with aplastic anemia. The specimen sequenced was sorted CD4+, CD8+, or CD8+CD57+ T cells (not recorded which) from PBMCs.

CDR3 bases: TGTGCCAGCAGCCAGCTTTTGAACACTGAAGCTTTCTTT. Encoded protein: CASSQLLNTEAFF. The chain uses TRBV7-4 and TRBJ1-1; D uncertain. Germline V gene lookup returns CDR1 SGHVT and CDR2 SQSDAQ. V was cut by 5 bases and J by 0 bases, with 7 bases left in between. There are 13 residues in the CDR3.